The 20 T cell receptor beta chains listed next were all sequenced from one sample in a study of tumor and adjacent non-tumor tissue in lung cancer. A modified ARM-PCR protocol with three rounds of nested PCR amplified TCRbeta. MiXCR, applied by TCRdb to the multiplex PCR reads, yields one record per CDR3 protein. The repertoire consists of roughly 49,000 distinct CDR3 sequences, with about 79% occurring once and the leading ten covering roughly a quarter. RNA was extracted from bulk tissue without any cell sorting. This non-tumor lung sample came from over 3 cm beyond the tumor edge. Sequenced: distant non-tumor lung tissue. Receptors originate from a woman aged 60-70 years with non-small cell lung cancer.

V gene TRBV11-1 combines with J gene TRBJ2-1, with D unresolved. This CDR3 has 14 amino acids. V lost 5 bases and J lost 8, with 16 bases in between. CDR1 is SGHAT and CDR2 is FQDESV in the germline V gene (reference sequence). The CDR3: CASSKAGGFDEQFF. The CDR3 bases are TGTGCCAGCAGCAAGGCCGGTGGATTCGATGAGCAGTTCTTC.

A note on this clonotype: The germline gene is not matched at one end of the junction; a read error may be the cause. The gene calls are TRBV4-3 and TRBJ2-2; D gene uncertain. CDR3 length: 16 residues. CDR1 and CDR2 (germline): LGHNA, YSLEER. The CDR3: CASSQNWNEITRELFF. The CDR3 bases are TGCGCCAGCAGCCAAAATTGGAACGAAATCACCAGGGAGCTGTTTTTT.

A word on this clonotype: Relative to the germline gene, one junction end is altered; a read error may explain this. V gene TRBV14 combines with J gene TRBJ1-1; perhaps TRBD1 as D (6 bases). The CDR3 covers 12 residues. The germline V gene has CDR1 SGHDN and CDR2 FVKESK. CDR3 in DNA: TGTGCCAGCAGCCGGGACATGATGGAAGCTCTCTTT. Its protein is CASSRDMMEALF.

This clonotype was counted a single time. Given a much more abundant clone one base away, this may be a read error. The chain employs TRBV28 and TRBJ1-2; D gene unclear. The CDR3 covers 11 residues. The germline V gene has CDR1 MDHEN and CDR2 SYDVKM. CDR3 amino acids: CTSRHQGGYTF. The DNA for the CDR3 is TGTACCAGCAGGCACCAAGGTGGCTACACCTTC.

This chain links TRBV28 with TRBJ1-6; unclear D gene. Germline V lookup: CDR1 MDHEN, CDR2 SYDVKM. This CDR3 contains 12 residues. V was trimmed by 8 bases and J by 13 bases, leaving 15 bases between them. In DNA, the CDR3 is TGTGCCAGCGCTTTACGGACCGGGCCCCTCCACTTT. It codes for CASALRTGPLHF.

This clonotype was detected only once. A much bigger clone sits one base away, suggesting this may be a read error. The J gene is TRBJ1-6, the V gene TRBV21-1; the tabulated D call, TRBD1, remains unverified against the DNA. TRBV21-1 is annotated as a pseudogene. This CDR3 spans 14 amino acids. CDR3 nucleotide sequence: TGTGCCAGCAGTGACCAGGGGGGTAATTCATCCCTCCACTTT. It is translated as CASSDQGGNSSLHF.

The DNA of the CDR3 is TGTATCAGCAGTTCGATGGTCACAGTTACAGCCTACGAGCAGTACTTC. It specifies CISSSMVTVTAYEQYF. This chain uses TRBV6-2 or TRBV6-3 with TRBJ2-7, with D unresolved. Per germline, CDR1 MNHEY and CDR2 SVGEGT. The CDR3 is 16 amino acids.

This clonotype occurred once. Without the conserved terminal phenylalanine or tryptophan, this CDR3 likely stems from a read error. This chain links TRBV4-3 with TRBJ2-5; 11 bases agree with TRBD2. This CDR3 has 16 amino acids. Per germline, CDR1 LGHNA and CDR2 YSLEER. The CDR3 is CVSSQDRGLAGETQYI. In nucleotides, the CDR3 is TGCGTCAGCAGCCAAGATCGCGGACTAGCGGGAGAGACCCAGTACATC.

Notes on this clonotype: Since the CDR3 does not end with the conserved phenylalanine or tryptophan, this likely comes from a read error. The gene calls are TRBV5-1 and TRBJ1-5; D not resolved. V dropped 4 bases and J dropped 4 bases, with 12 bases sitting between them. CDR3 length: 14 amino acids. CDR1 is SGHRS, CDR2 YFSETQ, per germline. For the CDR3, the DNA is TGCGCCAGCAGCCCGGATGTAGGTAATCAGCCCCAGCATTAT. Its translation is CASSPDVGNQPQHY.

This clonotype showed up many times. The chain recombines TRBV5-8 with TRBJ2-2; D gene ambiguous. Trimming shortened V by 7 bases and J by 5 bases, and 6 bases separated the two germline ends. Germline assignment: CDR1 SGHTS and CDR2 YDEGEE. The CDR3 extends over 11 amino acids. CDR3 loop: CASPATGELFF. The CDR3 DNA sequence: TGTGCCAGCCCAGCGACCGGGGAGCTGTTTTTT.

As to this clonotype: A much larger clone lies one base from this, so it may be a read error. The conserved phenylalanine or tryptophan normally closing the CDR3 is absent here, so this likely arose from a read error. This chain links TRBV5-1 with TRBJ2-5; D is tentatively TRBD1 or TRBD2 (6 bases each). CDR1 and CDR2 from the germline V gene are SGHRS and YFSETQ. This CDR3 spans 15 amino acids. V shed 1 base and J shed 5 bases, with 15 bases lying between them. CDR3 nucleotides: TGCGCCAGCAGCTTGATGGGGGGCAAGGAGGAGACCCAGTACTTA. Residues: CASSLMGGKEETQYL.

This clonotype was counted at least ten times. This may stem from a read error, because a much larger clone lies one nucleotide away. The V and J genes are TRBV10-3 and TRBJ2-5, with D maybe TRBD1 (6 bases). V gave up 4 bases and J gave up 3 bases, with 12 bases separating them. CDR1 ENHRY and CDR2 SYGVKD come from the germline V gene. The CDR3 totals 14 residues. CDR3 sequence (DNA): TGTGCCATCAGTGCCCTCGCAGGGGAAGAGACCCAGTACTTC. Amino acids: CAISALAGEETQYF.

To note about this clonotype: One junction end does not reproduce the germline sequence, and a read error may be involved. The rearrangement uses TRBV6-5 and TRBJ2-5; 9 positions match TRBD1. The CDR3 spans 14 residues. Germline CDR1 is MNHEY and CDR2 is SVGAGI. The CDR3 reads CASNQTGGQKTQNF. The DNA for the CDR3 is TGTGCCAGCAATCAGACAGGGGGTCAAAAGACCCAGAACTTC.

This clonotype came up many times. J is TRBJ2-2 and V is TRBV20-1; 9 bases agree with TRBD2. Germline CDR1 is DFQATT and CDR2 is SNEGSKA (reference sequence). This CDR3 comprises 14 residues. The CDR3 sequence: CSSAASGITGELFF. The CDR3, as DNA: TGCAGCTCCGCGGCTAGCGGGATCACCGGGGAGCTGTTTTTT.

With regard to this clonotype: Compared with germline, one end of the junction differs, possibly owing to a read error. The CDR3 bases are TGTGCTAGCAGTTTAAGGGCTTTGTCCATTGAGCAGTTCTTC. Translation gives CASSLRALSIEQFF. V usage is TRBV12-3 or TRBV12-4 and J usage is TRBJ2-1, with D unclear. The CDR3 is made up of 14 amino acids.

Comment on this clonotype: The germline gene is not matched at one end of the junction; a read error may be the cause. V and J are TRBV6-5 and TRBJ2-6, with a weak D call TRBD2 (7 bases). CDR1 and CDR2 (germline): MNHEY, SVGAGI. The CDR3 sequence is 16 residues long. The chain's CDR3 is CASSRQGGGGAKVLTF. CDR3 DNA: TGTGCCAGCAGTCGGCAGGGAGGAGGGGGGGCCAAGGTCCTGACCTTC.

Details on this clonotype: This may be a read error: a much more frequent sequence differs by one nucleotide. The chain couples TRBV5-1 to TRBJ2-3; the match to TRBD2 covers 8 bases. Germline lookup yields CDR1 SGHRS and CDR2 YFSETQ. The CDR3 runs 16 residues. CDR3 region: CTSSSGLVPPTDTQYF. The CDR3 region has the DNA TGCACCAGCAGCTCGGGACTAGTGCCCCCCACAGATACGCAGTATTTT.

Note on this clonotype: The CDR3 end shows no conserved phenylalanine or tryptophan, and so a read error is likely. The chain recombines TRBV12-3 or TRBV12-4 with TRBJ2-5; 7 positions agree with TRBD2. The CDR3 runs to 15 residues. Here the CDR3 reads CVSSPDGGSGEIQYY. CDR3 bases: TGTGTCAGCAGTCCCGACGGCGGGAGTGGGGAGATCCAGTACTAC.

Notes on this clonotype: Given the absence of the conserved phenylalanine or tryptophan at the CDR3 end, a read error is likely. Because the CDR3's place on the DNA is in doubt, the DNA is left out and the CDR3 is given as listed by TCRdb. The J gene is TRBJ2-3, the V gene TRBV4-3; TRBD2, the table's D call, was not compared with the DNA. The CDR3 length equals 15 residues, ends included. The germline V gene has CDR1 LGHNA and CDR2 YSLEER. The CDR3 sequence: CTSSQGTSGADTQYC.

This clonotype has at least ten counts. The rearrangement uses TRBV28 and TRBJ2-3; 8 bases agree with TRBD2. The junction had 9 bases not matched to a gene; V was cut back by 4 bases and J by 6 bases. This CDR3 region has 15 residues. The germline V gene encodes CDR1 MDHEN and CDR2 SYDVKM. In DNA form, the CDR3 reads TGTGCCAGCAGTTCCTTCGGGACTAGTTGGGATACGCAGTATTTT. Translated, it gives CASSSFGTSWDTQYF. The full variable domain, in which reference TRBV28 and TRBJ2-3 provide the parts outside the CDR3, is DVKVTQSSRYLVKRTGEKVFLECVQDMDHENMFWYRQDPGLGLRLIYFSYDVKMKEKGDIPEGYSVSREKKERFSLILESASTNQTSMYLCASSSFGTSWDTQYFGPGTRLTVL.